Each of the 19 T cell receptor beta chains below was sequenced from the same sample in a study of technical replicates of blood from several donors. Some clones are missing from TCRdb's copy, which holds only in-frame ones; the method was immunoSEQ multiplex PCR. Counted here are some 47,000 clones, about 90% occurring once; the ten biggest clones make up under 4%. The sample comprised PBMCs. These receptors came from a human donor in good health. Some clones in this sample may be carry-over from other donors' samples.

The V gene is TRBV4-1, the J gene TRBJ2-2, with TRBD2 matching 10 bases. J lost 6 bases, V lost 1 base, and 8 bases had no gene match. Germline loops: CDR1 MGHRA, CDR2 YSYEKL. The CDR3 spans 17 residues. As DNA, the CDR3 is TGCGCCAGCAGCCAAGCTATTGTGAGCGGGGGGGCCGGGGAGCTGTTTTTT. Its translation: CASSQAIVSGGAGELFF.

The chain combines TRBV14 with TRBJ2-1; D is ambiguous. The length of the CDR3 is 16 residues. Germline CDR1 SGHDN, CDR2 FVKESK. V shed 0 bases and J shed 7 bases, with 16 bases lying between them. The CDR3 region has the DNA TGTGCCAGCAGCCAAGATTCGTGGCCTCCGAGGAATGAGCAGTTCTTC. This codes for CASSQDSWPPRNEQFF. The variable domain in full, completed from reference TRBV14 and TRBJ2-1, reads EAGVTQFPSHSVIEKGQTVTLRCDPISGHDNLYWYRRVMGKEIKFLLHFVKESKQDESGMPNNRFLAERTGGTYSTLKVQPAELEDSGVYFCASSQDSWPPRNEQFFGPGTRLTVL.

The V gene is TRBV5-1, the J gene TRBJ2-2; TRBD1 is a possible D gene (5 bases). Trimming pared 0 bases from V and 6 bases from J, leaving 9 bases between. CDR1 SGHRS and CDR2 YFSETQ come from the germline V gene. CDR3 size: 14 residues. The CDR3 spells CASSLAGASGELFF. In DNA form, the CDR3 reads TGCGCCAGCAGCTTGGCTGGGGCATCCGGGGAGCTGTTTTTT.

CDR3 nucleotide sequence: TGCGCCAGCAGCCAAGAGCGGACAGGGCTTTACGAGCAGTACTTC. This translates into CASSQERTGLYEQYF. The chain uses TRBV4-3 and TRBJ2-7; TRBD1 matches 8 bases. Germline CDR1 reads LGHNA; CDR2 reads YSLEER. The CDR3 consists of 15 residues. The V and J ends lost 0 bases and 4 bases, in that order; junction bases with no gene match: 5.

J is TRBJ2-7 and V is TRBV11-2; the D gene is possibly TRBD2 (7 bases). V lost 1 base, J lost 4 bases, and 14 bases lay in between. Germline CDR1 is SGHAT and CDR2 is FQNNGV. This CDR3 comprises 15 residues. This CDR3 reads CASSLVVGGPYEQYF. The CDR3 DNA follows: TGTGCCAGCAGCTTAGTGGTGGGGGGGCCTTACGAGCAGTACTTC.

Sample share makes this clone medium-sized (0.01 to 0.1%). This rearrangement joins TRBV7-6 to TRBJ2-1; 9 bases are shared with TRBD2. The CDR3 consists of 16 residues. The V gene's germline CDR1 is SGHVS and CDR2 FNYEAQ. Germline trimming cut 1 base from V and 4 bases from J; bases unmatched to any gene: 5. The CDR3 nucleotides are TGTGCCAGCAGCTTAGAGACTAGCGGAAAATACAATGAGCAGTTCTTC. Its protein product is CASSLETSGKYNEQFF.

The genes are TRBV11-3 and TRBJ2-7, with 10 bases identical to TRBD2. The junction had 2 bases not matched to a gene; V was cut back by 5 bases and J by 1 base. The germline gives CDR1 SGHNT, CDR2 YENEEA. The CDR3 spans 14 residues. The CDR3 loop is CASSTSGTSYEQYF. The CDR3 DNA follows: TGTGCCAGCAGCACTAGCGGGACGTCCTACGAGCAGTACTTC.

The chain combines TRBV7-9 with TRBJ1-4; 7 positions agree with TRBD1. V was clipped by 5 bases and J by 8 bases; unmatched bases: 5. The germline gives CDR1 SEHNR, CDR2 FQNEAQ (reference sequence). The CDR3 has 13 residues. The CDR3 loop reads CASSQPGQEKLFF. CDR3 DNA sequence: TGTGCCAGCAGCCAACCGGGACAGGAAAAACTGTTTTTT.

As DNA, the CDR3 is TGTGCCAGCAGCTTAGATAGGGGAGGGCTAGCGGGGACTACCTACGAGCAGTACTTC. Amino acid sequence: CASSLDRGGLAGTTYEQYF. This chain links TRBV7-2 with TRBJ2-7; TRBD2 agrees at 9 bases. The CDR3 consists of 19 residues. Germline lookup yields CDR1 SGHTA and CDR2 FQGNSA. Trimming removed 1 base from V and 2 bases from J; junction bases left unmatched: 15.

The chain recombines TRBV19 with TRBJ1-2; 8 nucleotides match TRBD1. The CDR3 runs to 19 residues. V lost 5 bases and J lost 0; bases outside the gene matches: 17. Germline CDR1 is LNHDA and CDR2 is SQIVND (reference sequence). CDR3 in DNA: TGTGCCAGTAGTGACCACGGGACAGGACTCCCTACGACTAACTATGGCTACACCTTC. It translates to CASSDHGTGLPTTNYGYTF.

The CDR3 spells CASSFGSQSEQYF. The CDR3 bases are TGTGCCAGCAGCTTCGGGTCTCAGAGCGAGCAGTACTTC. The chain is built from TRBV7-3 and TRBJ2-7; no definite D call. Germline V CDR1 and CDR2: SGHTA, FQGTGA. The V end lost 3 bases, the J end lost 6 bases, and 12 bases lay between the germline ends. The CDR3 runs 13 residues.

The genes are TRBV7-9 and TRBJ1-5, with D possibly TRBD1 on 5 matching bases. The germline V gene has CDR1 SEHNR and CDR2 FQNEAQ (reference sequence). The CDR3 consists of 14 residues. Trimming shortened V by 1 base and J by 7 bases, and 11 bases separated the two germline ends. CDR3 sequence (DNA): TGTGCCAGCAGCTTAGAAGGGGAGGTACAGCCCCAGCATTTT. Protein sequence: CASSLEGEVQPQHF.

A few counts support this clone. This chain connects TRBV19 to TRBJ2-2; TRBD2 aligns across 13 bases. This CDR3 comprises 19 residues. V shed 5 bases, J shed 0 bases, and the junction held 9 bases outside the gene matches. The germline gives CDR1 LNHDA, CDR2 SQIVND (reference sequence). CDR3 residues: CASSPLGTSGISNTGELFF. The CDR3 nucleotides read TGTGCCAGTAGTCCCCTGGGGACTAGCGGGATTTCGAACACCGGGGAGCTGTTTTTT.

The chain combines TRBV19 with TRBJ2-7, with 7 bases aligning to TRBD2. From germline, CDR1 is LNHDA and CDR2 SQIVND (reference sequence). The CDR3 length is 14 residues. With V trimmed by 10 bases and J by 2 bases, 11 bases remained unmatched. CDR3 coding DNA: TGTGCCACCACGCCTAGCGGAGGACCCTACGAGCAGTACTTC. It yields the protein CATTPSGGPYEQYF.

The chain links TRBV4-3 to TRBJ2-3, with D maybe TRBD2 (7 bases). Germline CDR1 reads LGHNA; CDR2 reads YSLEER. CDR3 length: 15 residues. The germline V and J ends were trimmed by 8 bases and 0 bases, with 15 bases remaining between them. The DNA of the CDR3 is TGCGCCAGCCGCGGGGGCCGGGGAAGCACAGATACGCAGTATTTT. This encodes CASRGGRGSTDTQYF.

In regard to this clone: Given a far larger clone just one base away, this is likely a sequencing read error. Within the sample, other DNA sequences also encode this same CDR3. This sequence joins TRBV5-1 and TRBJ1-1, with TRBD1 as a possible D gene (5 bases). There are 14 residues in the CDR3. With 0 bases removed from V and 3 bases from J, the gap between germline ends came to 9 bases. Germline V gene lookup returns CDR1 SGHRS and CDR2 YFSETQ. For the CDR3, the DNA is TGCGCCAGCAGCTTGGCGGGGGGATACACTGAAGCTTTCTTT. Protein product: CASSLAGGYTEAFF.

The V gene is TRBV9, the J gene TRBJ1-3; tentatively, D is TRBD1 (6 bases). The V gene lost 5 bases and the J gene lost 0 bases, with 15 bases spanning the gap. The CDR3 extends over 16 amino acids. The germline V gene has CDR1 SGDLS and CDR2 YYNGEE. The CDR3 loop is CASSTTTGLSGNTIYF. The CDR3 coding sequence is TGTGCCAGCAGTACCACAACAGGGCTCTCTGGAAACACCATATATTTT.

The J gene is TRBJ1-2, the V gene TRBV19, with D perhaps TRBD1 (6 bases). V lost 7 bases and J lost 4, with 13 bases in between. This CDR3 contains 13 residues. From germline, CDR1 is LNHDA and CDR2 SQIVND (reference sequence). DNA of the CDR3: TGTGCCAGTACCAACAGGGAAGGCTATGGCTACACCTTC. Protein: CASTNREGYGYTF.

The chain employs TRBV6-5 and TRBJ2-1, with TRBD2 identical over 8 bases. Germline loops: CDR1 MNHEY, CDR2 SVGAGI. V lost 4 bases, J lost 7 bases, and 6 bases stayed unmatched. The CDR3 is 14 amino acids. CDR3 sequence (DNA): TGTGCCAGCAGTTCGAGCGGGGGTGGTAATGAGCAGTTCTTC. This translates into CASSSSGGGNEQFF.